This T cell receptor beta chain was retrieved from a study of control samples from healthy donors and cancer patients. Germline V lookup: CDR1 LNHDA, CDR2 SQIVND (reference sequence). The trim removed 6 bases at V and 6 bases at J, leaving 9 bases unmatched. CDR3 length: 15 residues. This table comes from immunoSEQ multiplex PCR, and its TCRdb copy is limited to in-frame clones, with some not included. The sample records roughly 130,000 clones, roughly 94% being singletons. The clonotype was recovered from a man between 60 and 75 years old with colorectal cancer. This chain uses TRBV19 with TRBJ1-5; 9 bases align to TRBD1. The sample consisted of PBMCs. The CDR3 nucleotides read TGTGCCAGTAGATCCGGGACAGGGTCTGGTCAGCCCCAGCATTTT. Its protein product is CASRSGTGSGQPQHF.